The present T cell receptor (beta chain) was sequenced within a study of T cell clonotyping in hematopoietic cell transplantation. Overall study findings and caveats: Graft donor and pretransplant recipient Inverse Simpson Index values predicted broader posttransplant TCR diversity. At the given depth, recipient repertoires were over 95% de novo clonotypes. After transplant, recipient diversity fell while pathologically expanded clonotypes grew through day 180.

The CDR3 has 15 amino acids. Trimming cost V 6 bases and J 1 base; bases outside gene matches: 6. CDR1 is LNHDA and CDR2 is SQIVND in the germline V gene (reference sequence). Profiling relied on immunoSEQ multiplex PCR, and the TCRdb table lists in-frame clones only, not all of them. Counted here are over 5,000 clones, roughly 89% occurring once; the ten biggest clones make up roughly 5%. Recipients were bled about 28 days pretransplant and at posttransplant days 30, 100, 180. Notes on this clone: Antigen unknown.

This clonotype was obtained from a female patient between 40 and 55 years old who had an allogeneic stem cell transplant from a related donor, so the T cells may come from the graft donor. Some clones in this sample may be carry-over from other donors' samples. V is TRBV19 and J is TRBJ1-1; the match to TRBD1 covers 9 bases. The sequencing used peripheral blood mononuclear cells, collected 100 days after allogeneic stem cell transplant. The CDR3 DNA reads TGTGCCAGTAGGTCACAGGGGGCGGGGAACACTGAAGCTTTCTTT. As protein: CASRSQGAGNTEAFF.